This entry describes one T cell receptor (beta chain). Its antigen is unknown. These data come from a study of response to subunit inactivated influenza vaccine. General observations from the study: With each seasonal influenza vaccination, the authors suggested, few new T cells are recruited.

TCRdb reprocessed the RT-PCR reads with MiXCR, giving one entry per CDR3 protein. The sample has 530,000 or so distinct CDR3 sequences, less than 15% seen once; the top ten hold 11%. Trimming took 0 bases from V and 6 from J; bases not matched to a gene: 3. CDR1 and CDR2 (germline): SGDLS, YYNGEE. The CDR3 is made up of 13 amino acids. This clonotype originated in a man aged 45 to 65 who received an inactivated influenza vaccine. The input for sequencing was PBMCs from blood, taken approximately 13 days after vaccination. The V and J genes are TRBV9 and TRBJ2-7; 7 bases are a match to TRBD1. CDR3 nucleotide sequence: TGTGCCAGCAGCGTAGAGGGGGCTGGCGAGCAGTACTTC. This translates into CASSVEGAGEQYF. The whole variable domain, remainder taken from reference TRBV9 and TRBJ2-7, is DSGVTQTPKHLITATGQRVTLRCSPRSGDLSVYWYQQSLDQGLQFLIQYYNGEERAKGNILERFSAQQFPDLHSELNLSSLELGDSALYFCASSVEGAGEQYFGPGTRLTVT.